The present T cell receptor beta chain was sequenced within a study of blood T cells in healthy people across ages. Study outcomes and limitations: Diversity estimated from one million T cells was considered an underestimate.

This clonotype turned up a few times. What it recognizes is unknown. Using a J-beta primer mix together with a sample-barcoded 5' primer, a second PCR was run for about 7 to 12 cycles. Using its own MiXCR run on the 5' RACE reads, TCRdb lists one record per CDR3 protein. The profile covers about 580,000 distinct CDR3 sequences, with 40% to 55% appearing a single time and approximately 25% taken by the ten largest. V was clipped by 4 bases and J by 5 bases; unmatched bases: 6. Germline CDR1 and CDR2: DFQATT and SNEGSKA (reference sequence). This CDR3 contains 13 residues. This chain uses TRBV20-1 with TRBJ1-1; the match to TRBD1 covers 8 bases. The sequenced sample was blood. This clonotype originated in a man older than 75 in good health. The CDR3 spells CSATSTGGTEAFF. The CDR3 coding sequence is TGCAGTGCTACTTCTACAGGGGGAACTGAAGCTTTCTTT.